Listed below are T cell receptor beta chains from one sample, sequenced in a study of regulatory T cells in long-lasting Graves disease. TCRdb reprocessed the multiplex PCR reads via MiXCR and lists one record per CDR3 protein. The sample records about 430,000 distinct CDR3 sequences, about 15% being singletons. This same sample was also part of a study on T cells in Graves' hyperthyroidism and ophthalmopathy.

Sample: peripheral blood mononuclear cells (PBMCs), taken at new diagnosis, from a patient treated with antithyroid drugs. The receptors shown here come from a woman in her forties with Graves disease. Both conserved end residues are part of each CDR3. The D gene is left open where the match is weak.

V gene: TRBV10-3
J gene: TRBJ2-1
CDR3 length: 13
D gene: NA
CDR3 protein: CATGHEGYNEQFF

V gene: TRBV29-1
J gene: TRBJ2-5
CDR3 length: 13
D gene: NA
CDR3 protein: CSVERERAETQYF

V gene: TRBV4-1
J gene: TRBJ1-4
CDR3 length: 16
D gene: TRBD1
CDR3 protein: CASSQDSDRGRGRLFF

V gene: TRBV7-6
J gene: TRBJ1-1
CDR3 length: 18
D gene: NA
CDR3 protein: CASSLPPDGDYTNTEAFF

V gene: TRBV9
J gene: TRBJ1-2
CDR3 length: 15
D gene: TRBD1
CDR3 protein: CASTKGAGSNYGYTF

V gene: TRBV9
J gene: TRBJ2-7
CDR3 length: 13
D gene: TRBD2
CDR3 protein: CASSEREGPEQYF

V gene: TRBV28
J gene: TRBJ2-3
CDR3 length: 18
D gene: NA
CDR3 protein: CASSSGFPERGGTDTQYF

V gene: TRBV6-1
J gene: TRBJ1-2
CDR3 length: 15
D gene: NA
CDR3 protein: CANSPDRNSGYGYTF

V gene: TRBV7-9
J gene: TRBJ2-7
CDR3 length: 15
D gene: TRBD2
CDR3 protein: CASSPPLAGGYEQYF

V gene: TRBV12-3/TRBV12-4
J gene: TRBJ2-2
CDR3 length: 19
D gene: TRBD2
CDR3 protein: CASSLVGTSGRGDTGELFF

V gene: TRBV19
J gene: TRBJ2-6
CDR3 length: 17
D gene: TRBD1
CDR3 protein: CAGSVRDRGLGANVLTF

V gene: TRBV30
J gene: TRBJ1-5
CDR3 length: 14
D gene: NA
CDR3 protein: CAWSVGTSNQPQHF

V gene: TRBV5-1
J gene: TRBJ2-1
CDR3 length: 17
D gene: TRBD2
CDR3 protein: CASSLGGSGTSYNEQFF

V gene: TRBV28
J gene: TRBJ2-7
CDR3 length: 12
D gene: NA
CDR3 protein: CASSPDLYEQYF

V gene: TRBV12-3/TRBV12-4
J gene: TRBJ2-6
CDR3 length: 15
D gene: TRBD1
CDR3 protein: CASSVWTGGPNVLTF

V gene: TRBV20-1
J gene: TRBJ2-5
CDR3 length: 16
D gene: TRBD2
CDR3 protein: CSARAPQRGPPETQYF

V gene: TRBV9
J gene: TRBJ2-3
CDR3 length: 16
D gene: NA
CDR3 protein: CASSVTPRGSTDTQYF

V gene: TRBV11-2
J gene: TRBJ2-1
CDR3 length: 15
D gene: TRBD2
CDR3 protein: CASSRAGVSSNEQFF

V gene: TRBV7-3
J gene: TRBJ2-3
CDR3 length: 16
D gene: NA
CDR3 protein: CASSLKLASNTDTQYF

V gene: TRBV7-2
J gene: TRBJ2-3
CDR3 length: 17
D gene: TRBD2
CDR3 protein: CASSLVRLAGFTDTQYF

V gene: TRBV19
J gene: TRBJ2-1
CDR3 length: 16
D gene: TRBD2
CDR3 protein: CASEAGGHSSYNEQFF

V gene: TRBV12-3/TRBV12-4
J gene: TRBJ2-7
CDR3 length: 15
D gene: TRBD2
CDR3 protein: CASSLAGGGGDEQYF

V gene: TRBV4-1
J gene: TRBJ2-1
CDR3 length: 14
D gene: NA
CDR3 protein: CASRFLGKGNEQFF

V gene: TRBV27
J gene: TRBJ2-2
CDR3 length: 14
D gene: NA
CDR3 protein: CASSLTTNTGELFF

V gene: TRBV6-1
J gene: TRBJ1-2
CDR3 length: 15
D gene: TRBD1
CDR3 protein: CASRAPGQGNYGYTF

V gene: TRBV28
J gene: TRBJ2-3
CDR3 length: 13
D gene: NA
CDR3 protein: CASGRQGTDTQYF

V gene: TRBV19
J gene: TRBJ1-1
CDR3 length: 14
D gene: TRBD1
CDR3 protein: CASSPMGGTGEAFF